This T cell receptor (beta chain) was captured by sequencing in a study of blood T cell repertoires in COVID-19. Overall study context: Whether acute or convalescent, the COVID-19 samples came from the United States, Italy and Spain.

Germline values: CDR1 KGHSH, CDR2 LQKENI. With 3 bases clipped from V and 7 bases from J, the junction kept 8 bases outside the gene matches. The CDR3 consists of 15 residues. Original data processing: For nucleated cells, counts were estimated from reference gene primer amplification. This table comes from immunoSEQ multiplex PCR, and its TCRdb copy is limited to in-frame clones, with some not included. That table supplies the V and J calls and clone size; D and trimming were determined from the DNA. The repertoire holds roughly 77,000 clones, with about 90% as singletons. The rearrangement links TRBV18 to TRBJ2-2; 7 nucleotides agree with TRBD1. The sequencing input was peripheral blood. The TCR originated in a middle-aged man with active COVID-19. Here the CDR3 DNA reads TGTGCCAGCTCACCGTCAAGGGGGCGGATCGGGGAGCTGTTTTTT. Encoded protein: CASSPSRGRIGELFF.